The T cell receptor (beta chain) under discussion was sequenced for a study of CD8 T cells in Susac syndrome. Study background: Patients with Susac syndrome, at blood draw, were therapy-naive, on corticosteroids, or on intravenous immunoglobulin alone.

High-throughput TCR beta sequencing covered peripheral CD8+ and CD4+ T cells. Negative magnetic isolation gave CD8+ and CD4+ cells; FACS enriched CD8+ TEMRA. With random hexamers, 0.5 to 1 ug RNA was reverse transcribed. An immunoSEQ multiplex PCR amplified TCR beta CDR3 over 54 Vbeta and 13 Jbeta. TCRdb re-analysed the immunoSEQ multiplex PCR reads in MiXCR, keeping a single row per CDR3 protein. The sample consists of over 70,000 distinct CDR3 sequences, around 96% of them appearing once. The germline gives CDR1 DFQATT, CDR2 SNEGSKA (reference sequence). With V trimmed by 6 bases and J by 5 bases, 8 bases remained unmatched. CDR3 length: 13 amino acids.

Sequenced input: CD8+ T cells from PBMCs. J is TRBJ2-5 and V is TRBV20-1; TRBD1 matches at 8 bases. The TCR comes from a human donor with Susac syndrome. CDR3 amino acids: CSAGQGNIETQYF. The CDR3 DNA follows: TGCAGTGCCGGACAGGGTAATATCGAGACCCAGTACTTC.